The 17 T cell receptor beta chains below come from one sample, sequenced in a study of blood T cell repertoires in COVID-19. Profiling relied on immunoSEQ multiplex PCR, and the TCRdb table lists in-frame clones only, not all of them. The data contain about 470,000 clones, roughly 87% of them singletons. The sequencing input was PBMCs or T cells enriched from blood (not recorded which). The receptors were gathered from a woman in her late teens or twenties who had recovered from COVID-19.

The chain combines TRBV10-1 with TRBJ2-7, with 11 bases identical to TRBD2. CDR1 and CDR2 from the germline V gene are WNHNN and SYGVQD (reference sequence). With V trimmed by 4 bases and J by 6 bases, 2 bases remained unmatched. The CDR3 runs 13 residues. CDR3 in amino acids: CASSALAGGEQYF. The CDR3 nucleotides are TGCGCCAGCAGTGCTCTAGCGGGGGGCGAGCAGTACTTC.

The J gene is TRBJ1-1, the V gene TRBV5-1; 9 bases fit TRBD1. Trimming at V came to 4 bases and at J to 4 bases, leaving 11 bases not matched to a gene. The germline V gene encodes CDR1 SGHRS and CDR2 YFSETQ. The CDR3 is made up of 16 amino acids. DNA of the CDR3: TGCGCCAGCAGCACGGGACAGGGTGGGACCAGCACTGAAGCTTTCTTT. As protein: CASSTGQGGTSTEAFF.

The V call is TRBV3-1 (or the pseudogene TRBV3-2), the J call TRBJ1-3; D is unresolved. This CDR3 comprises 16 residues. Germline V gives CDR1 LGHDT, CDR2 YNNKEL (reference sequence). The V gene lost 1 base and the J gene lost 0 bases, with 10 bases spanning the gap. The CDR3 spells CASSQAVSVSGNTIYF. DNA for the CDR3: TGTGCCAGCAGCCAAGCTGTCAGCGTCTCTGGAAACACCATATATTTT.

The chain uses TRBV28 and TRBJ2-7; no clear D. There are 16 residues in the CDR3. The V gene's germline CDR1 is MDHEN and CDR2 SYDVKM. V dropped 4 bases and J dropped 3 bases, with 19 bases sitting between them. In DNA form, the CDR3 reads TGTGCCAGCAGTTCATGGGCCGACTCGGCAGTCTACGAGCAGTACTTC. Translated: CASSSWADSAVYEQYF. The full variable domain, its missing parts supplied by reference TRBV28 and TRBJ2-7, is DVKVTQSSRYLVKRTGEKVFLECVQDMDHENMFWYRQDPGLGLRLIYFSYDVKMKEKGDIPEGYSVSREKKERFSLILESASTNQTSMYLCASSSWADSAVYEQYFGPGTRLTVT.

CDR3 nucleotides: TGTGCCAGCAGCCCTCAGCGGGGAGTGAACACTGAAGCTTTCTTT. This translates into CASSPQRGVNTEAFF. The gene calls are TRBV7-8 and TRBJ1-1, with D uncertain. The germline V gene encodes CDR1 SGHVS and CDR2 FQNEAQ. With 5 bases removed from V and 0 bases from J, the gap between germline ends came to 13 bases. This CDR3 comprises 15 residues.

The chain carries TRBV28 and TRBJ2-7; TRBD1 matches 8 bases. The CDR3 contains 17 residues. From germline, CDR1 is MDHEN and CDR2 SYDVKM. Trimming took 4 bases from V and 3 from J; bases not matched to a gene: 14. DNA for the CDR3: TGTGCCAGCAGTTCACCATTCTTGGACAGGGACAACTACGAGCAGTACTTC. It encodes CASSSPFLDRDNYEQYF.

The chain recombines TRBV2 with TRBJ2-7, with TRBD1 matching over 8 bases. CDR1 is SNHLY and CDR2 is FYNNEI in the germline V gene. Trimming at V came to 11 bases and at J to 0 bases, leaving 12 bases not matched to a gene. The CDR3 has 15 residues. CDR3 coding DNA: TGTGCCCGACAGGGGTCCATCTATAGCTCCTACGAGCAGTACTTC. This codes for CARQGSIYSSYEQYF. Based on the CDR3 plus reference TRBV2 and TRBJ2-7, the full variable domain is EPEVTQTPSHQVTQMGQEVILRCVPISNHLYFYWYRQILGQKVEFLVSFYNNEISEKSEIFDDQFSVERPDGSNFTLKIRSTKLEDSAMYFCARQGSIYSSYEQYFGPGTRLTVT.

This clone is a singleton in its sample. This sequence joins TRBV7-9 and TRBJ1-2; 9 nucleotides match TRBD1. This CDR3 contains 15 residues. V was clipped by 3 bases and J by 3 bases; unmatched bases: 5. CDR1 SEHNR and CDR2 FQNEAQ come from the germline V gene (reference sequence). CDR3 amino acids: CASSLLWTGDYGYTF. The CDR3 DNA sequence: TGTGCCAGCAGCTTGCTCTGGACAGGGGACTATGGCTACACCTTC.

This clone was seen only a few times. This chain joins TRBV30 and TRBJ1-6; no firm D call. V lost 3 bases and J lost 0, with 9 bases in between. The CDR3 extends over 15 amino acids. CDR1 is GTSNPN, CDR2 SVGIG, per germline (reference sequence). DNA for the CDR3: TGTGCCTGGAGGATGTCTAGCTCCTATAATTCACCCCTCCACTTT. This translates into CAWRMSSSYNSPLHF.

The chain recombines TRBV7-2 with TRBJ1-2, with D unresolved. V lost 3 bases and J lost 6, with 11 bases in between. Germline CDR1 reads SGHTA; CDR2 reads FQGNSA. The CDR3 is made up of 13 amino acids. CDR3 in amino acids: CASSFRRGDGYTF. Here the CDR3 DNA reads TGTGCCAGCAGCTTTAGACGGGGTGATGGCTACACCTTC.

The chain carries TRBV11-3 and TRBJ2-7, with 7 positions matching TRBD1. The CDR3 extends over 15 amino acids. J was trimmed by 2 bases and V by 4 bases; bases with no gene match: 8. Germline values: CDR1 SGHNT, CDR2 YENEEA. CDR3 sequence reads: CASSSGQVKTYEQYF. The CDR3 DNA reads TGTGCCAGCAGCTCCGGACAGGTAAAGACCTACGAGCAGTACTTC.

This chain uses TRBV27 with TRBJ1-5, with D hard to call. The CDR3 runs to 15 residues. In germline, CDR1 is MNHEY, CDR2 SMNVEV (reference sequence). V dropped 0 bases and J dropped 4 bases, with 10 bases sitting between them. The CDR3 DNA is TGTGCCAGCAGTTTATCGCCAAACGGGAATCAGCCCCAGCATTTT. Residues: CASSLSPNGNQPQHF.

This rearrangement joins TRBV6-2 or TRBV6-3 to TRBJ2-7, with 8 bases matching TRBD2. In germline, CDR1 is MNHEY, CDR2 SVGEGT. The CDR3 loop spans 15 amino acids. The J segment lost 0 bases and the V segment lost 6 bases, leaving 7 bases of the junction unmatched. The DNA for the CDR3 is TGTGCCAGCAGCCGGGGGGGAGGGATCTCCTACGAGCAGTACTTC. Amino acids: CASSRGGGISYEQYF.

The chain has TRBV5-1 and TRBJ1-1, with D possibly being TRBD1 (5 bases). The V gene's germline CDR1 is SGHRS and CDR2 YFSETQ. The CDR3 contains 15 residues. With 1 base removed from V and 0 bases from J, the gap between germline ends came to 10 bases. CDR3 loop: CASSLWGDLNTEAFF. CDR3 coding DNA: TGCGCCAGCAGCTTGTGGGGGGACCTGAACACTGAAGCTTTCTTT.

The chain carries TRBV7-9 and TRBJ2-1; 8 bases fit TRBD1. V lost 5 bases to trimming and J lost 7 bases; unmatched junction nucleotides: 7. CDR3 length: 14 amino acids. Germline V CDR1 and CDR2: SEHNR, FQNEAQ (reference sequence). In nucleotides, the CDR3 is TGTGCCAGCAGCCTCTTAACAGGGGGGAATGAGCAGTTCTTC. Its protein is CASSLLTGGNEQFF.

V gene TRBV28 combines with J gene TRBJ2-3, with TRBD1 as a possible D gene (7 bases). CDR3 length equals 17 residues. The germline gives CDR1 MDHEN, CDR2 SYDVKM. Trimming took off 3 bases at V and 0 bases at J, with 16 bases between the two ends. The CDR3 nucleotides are TGTGCCAGCAGTTTGACTCTCAGGGGGGTTAGCACAGATACGCAGTATTTT. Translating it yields CASSLTLRGVSTDTQYF.

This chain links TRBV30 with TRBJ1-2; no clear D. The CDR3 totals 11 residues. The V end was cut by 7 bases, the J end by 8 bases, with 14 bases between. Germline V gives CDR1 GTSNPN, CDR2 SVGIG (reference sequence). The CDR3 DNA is TGTGCCTTCTCTACCTCGCTCGGCTACACCTTC. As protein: CAFSTSLGYTF.